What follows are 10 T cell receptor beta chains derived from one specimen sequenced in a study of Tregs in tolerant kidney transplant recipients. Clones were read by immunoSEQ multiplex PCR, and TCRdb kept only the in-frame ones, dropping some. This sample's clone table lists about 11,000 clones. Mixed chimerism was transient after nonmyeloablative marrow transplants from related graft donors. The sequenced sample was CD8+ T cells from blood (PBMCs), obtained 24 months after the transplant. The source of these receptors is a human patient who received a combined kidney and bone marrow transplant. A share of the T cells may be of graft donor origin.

The chain's CDR3 is CASSKPGVSYNEQFF. Partial CDR3 DNA: TGTGCCAGTAGTAAGCCAGGGGTTTCCTACAATGAG. This chain uses TRBV19 with TRBJ2-1; a possible D gene is TRBD1 (6 bases). The read ends 3 residues before the CDR3 terminus; that terminus is restored from the germline J gene. The V gene's germline CDR1 is LNHDA and CDR2 SQIVND (reference sequence). CDR3 length: 15 residues. The V gene lost 4 bases and the J gene lost 1 base, with 11 bases spanning the gap.

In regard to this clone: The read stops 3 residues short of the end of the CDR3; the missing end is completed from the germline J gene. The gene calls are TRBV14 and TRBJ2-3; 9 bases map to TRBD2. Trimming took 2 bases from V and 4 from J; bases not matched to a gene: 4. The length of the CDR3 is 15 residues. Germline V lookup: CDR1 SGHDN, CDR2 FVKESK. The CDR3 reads CASSQWGLAPDTQYF. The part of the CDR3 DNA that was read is TGTGCCAGCAGCCAATGGGGACTAGCTCCAGATACG.

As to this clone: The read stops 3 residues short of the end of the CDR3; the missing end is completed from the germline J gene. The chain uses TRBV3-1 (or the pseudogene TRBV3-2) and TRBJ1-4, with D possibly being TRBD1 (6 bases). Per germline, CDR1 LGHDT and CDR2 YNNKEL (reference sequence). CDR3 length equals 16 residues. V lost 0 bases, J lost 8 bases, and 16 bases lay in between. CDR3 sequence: CASSQDGPGVGEKLFF. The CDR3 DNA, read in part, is TGTGCCAGCAGCCAAGATGGTCCAGGGGTGGGCGAAAAA.

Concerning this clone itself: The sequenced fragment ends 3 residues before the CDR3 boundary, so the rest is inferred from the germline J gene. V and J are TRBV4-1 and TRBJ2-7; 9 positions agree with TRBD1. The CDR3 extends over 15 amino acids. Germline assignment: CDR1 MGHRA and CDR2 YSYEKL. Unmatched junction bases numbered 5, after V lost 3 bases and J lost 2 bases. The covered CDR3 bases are TGCGCCAGCAGCCACCCGGGACAGGGAACCTACGAG. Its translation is CASSHPGQGTYE. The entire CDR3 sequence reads CASSHPGQGTYEQYF.

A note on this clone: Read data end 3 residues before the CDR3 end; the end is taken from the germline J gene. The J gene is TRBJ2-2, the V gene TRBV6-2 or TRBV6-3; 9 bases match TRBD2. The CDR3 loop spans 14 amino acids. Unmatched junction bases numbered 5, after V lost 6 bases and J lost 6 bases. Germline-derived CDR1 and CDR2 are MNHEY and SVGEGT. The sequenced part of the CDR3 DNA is TGTGCCAGCAGCATAATAGCGGGAGCCGGGGAG. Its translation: CASSIIAGAGE. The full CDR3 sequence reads CASSIIAGAGELFF.

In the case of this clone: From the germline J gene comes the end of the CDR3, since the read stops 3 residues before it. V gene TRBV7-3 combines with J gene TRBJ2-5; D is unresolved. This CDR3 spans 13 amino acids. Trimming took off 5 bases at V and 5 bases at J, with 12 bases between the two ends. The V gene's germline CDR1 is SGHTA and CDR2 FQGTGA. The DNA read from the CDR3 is TGTGCCAGCAGCCCGGCTAGGTCGGAGACC. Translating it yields CASSPARSET. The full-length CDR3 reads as CASSPARSETQYF.

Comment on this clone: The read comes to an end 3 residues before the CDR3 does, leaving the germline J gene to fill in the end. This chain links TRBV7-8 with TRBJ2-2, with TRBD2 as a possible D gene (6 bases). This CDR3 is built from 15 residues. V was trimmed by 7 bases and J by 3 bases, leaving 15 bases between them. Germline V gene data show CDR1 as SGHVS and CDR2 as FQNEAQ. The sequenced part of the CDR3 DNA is TGTGCCAGCATCAACTCCTGGGGGGACACCGGGGAG. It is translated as CASINSWGDTGE. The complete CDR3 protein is CASINSWGDTGELFF. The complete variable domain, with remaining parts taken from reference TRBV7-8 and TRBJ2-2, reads GAGVSQSPRYKVAKRGQDVALRCDPISGHVSLFWYQQALGQGPEFLTYFQNEAQLDKSGLPSDRFFAERPEGSVSTLKIQRTQQEDSAVYLCASINSWGDTGELFFGEGSRLTVL.

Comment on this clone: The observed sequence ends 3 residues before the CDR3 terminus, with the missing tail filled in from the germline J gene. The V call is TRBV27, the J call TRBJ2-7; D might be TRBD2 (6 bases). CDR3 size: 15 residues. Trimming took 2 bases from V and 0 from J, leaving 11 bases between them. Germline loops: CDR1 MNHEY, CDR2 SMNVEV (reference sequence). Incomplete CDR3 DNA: TGTGCCAGCAGTTTAGCGGGAACCTCCTCCTACGAG. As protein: CASSLAGTSSYE. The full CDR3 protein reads CASSLAGTSSYEQYF.

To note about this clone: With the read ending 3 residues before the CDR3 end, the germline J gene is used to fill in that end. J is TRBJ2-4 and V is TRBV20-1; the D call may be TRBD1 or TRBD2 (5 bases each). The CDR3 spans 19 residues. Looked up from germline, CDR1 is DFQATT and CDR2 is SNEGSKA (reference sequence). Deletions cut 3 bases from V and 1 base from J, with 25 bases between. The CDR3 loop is CSARPGPNIGKSAKNIQYF. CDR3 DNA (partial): TGCAGTGCTAGGCCAGGGCCAAACATCGGGAAATCGGCCAAAAACATT.

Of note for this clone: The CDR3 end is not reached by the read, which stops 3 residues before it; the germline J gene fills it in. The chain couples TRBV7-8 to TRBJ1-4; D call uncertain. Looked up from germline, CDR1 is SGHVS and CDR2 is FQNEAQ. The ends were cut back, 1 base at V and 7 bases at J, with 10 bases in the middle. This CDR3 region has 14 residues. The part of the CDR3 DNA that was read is TGTGCCAGCAGCTTAGACGAACGGGGTGAAAAA. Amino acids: CASSLDERGEK. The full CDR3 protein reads CASSLDERGEKLFF.